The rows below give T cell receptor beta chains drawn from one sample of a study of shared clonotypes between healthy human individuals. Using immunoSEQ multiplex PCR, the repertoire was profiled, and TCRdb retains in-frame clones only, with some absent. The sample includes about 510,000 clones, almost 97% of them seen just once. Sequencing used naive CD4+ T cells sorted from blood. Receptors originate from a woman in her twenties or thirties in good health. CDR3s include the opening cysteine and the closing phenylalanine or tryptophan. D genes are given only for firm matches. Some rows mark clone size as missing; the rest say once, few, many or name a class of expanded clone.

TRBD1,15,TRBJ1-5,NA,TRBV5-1,CASSLSGRGEQPQHF,TGCGCCAGCAGCTTGTCGGGCAGGGGGGAGCAGCCCCAGCATTTT
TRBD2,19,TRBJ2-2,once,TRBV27,CASSFSPSGSGRAHGELFF,TGTGCCAGCAGTTTCTCCCCCTCGGGGAGCGGGAGGGCCCACGGGGAGCTGTTTTTT
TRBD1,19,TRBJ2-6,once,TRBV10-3,CAIRAGTGPLPAGANVLTF,TGTGCCATCAGAGCAGGGACAGGGCCCCTACCAGCTGGGGCCAACGTCCTGACTTTC
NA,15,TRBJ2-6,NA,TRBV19,CASKTQTSGANVLTF,TGTGCCAGTAAGACCCAGACCTCTGGGGCCAACGTCCTGACTTTC
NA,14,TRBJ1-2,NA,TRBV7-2,CASSLIWQPGGYTF,TGTGCCAGCAGCCTAATTTGGCAGCCCGGGGGCTACACCTTC
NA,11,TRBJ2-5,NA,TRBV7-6,CASSFRETQYF,TGTGCCAGCAGCTTTCGAGAGACCCAGTACTTC
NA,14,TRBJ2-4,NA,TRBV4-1,CASSQVGGRNIQYF,TGCGCCAGCAGCCAGGTAGGCGGCCGAAACATTCAGTACTTC
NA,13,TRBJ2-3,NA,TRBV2,CASRWGATDTQYF,TGTGCCAGCAGATGGGGGGCCACAGATACGCAGTATTTT
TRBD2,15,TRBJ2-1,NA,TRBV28,CASSLGLAGYNEQFF,TGTGCCAGCAGTCTGGGACTAGCGGGGTACAATGAGCAGTTCTTC
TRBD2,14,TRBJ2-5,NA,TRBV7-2,CASSFRRESETQYF,TGTGCCAGCAGCTTTCGGCGGGAGAGCGAGACCCAGTACTTC
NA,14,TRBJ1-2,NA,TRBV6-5,CASSYDSLRYGYTF,TGTGCCAGCAGTTACGACAGCCTTAGATATGGCTACACCTTC
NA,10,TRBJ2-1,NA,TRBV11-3,CASSHAQQFF,TGTGCCAGCAGCCACGCCCAGCAGTTCTTC
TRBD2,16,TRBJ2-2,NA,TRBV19,CASSIGLARNTGELFF,TGTGCCAGTAGTATTGGACTAGCGCGTAACACCGGGGAGCTGTTTTTT
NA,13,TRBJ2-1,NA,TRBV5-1,CASSLLKGSEQFF,TGCGCCAGCAGCTTGCTAAAGGGTAGTGAGCAGTTCTTC
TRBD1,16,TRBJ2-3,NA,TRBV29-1,CSPARGGTGSPDTQYF,TGCAGCCCCGCCCGGGGCGGGACAGGGAGCCCAGATACGCAGTATTTT
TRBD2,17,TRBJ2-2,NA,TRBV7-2,CASSTYQVAGAMGELFF,TGTGCCAGCAGCACTTACCAAGTAGCGGGAGCTATGGGGGAGCTGTTTTTT
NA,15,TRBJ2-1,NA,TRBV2,CASSVVQGGYIEQFF,TGTGCCAGCAGTGTGGTCCAGGGAGGATACATTGAGCAGTTCTTC
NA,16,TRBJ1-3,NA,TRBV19,CASRPYAHLSGNTIYF,TGTGCCAGTAGGCCGTATGCGCACCTCTCTGGAAACACCATATATTTT
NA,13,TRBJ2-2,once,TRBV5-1,CASSMTIPGELFF,TGCGCCAGCAGCATGACGATACCCGGGGAGCTGTTTTTT
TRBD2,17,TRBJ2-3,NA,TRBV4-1,CASSQERSGRATDTQYF,TGCGCCAGCAGCCAAGAAAGGAGCGGGAGGGCTACAGATACGCAGTATTTT
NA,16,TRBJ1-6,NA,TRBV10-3,CAIRPAGAGQNSPLHF,TGTGCCATCAGGCCGGCGGGGGCAGGACAGAATTCACCCCTCCACTTT
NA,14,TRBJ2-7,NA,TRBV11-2,CASSLMGPSYEQYF,TGTGCCAGCAGCCTTATGGGCCCCTCCTACGAGCAGTACTTC
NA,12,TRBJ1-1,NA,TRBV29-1,CSAEALGSEAFF,TGCAGCGCGGAAGCCCTGGGGAGTGAAGCTTTCTTT
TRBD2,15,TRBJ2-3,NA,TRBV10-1,CASSSFSGSTDTQYF,TGCGCCAGCAGCTCATTTAGCGGGAGCACAGATACGCAGTATTTT
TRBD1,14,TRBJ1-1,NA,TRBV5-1,CASSSLDREAEAFF,TGCGCCAGCAGCTCCCTTGACAGGGAAGCTGAAGCTTTCTTT
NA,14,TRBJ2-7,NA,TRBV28,CASSAHPGTHEQYF,TGTGCCAGCAGTGCCCACCCGGGTACCCACGAGCAGTACTTC
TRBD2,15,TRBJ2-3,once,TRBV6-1,CASRGLAGGVGTQYF,TGTGCCAGCAGAGGACTAGCGGGAGGAGTTGGTACGCAGTATTTT
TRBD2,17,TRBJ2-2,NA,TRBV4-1,CASSSRPLAPNTGELFF,TGCGCCAGCAGCTCCCGGCCACTAGCGCCGAACACCGGGGAGCTGTTTTTT
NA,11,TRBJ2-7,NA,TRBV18,CASSHSYEQYF,TGTGCCAGCTCACACTCCTACGAGCAGTACTTC
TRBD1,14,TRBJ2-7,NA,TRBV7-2,CASSLEDRGGEQYF,TGTGCCAGCAGCTTAGAGGACAGGGGAGGCGAGCAGTACTTC
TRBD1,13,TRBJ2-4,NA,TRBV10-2,CASTDRGVNIQYF,TGCGCCAGCACGGACAGGGGAGTGAACATTCAGTACTTC
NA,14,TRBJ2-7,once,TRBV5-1,CASSLEGTTYEQYF,TGCGCCAGCAGCTTGGAGGGGACAACCTACGAGCAGTACTTC
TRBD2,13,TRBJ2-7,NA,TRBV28,CASSFIAGSEQYF,TGTGCCAGCAGTTTCATAGCGGGATCCGAGCAGTACTTC
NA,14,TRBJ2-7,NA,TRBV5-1,CASSWGAGLYEQYF,TGCGCCAGCAGCTGGGGAGCAGGGTTGTACGAGCAGTACTTC
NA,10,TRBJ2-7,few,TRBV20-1,CSARVYEQYF,TGCAGTGCTAGAGTATACGAGCAGTACTTC
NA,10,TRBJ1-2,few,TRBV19,CASSTNGYTF,TGTGCCAGTAGTACGAATGGCTACACCTTC
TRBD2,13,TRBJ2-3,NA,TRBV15,CATSTGLADTQYF,TGTGCCACCAGCACAGGACTAGCAGATACGCAGTATTTT
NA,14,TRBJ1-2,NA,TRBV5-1,CASSLSQTSGGYTF,TGCGCCAGCAGCTTGTCCCAGACCTCAGGGGGCTACACCTTC
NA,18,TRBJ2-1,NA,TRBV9,CASSSLTDQKNRYNEQFF,TGTGCCAGCAGCTCCTTGACCGACCAGAAGAACCGCTACAATGAGCAGTTCTTC
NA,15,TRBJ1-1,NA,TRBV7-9,CASRSGSGLNTEAFF,TGTGCCAGCAGGTCCGGGTCGGGGTTGAACACTGAAGCTTTCTTT
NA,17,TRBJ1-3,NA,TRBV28,CASSSTLLAGVFRTIYF,TGTGCCAGCAGTTCAACCCTTCTTGCTGGGGTGTTTCGCACCATATATTTT
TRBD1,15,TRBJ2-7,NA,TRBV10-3,CAIRTGTALSYEQYF,TGTGCCATCAGAACCGGGACAGCGTTGTCCTACGAGCAGTACTTC
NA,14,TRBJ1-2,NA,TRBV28,CASKSAPRNYGYTF,TGTGCCAGCAAATCCGCGCCGCGAAACTATGGCTACACCTTC
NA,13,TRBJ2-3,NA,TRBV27,CASSRRSTDTQYF,TGTGCCAGCAGCCGCCGGAGCACAGATACGCAGTATTTT
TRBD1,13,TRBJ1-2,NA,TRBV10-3,CAIRPTGNYGYTF,TGTGCCATCAGACCGACAGGGAACTATGGCTACACCTTC
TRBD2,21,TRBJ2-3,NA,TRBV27,CASSLTFSRLAGVPFADTQYF,TGTGCCAGCAGTTTAACTTTTTCCAGACTAGCGGGAGTCCCCTTCGCAGATACGCAGTATTTT
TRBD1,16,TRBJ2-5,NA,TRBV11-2,CASSLDNRGRGETQYF,TGTGCCAGCAGCTTAGATAACAGGGGGCGGGGTGAGACCCAGTACTTC
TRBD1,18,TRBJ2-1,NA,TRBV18,CASSLMDLPGQTYNEQFF,TGTGCCAGCTCACTAATGGATTTACCGGGACAGACATACAATGAGCAGTTCTTC
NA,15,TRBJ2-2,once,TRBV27,CASSPRPEGTGELFF,TGTGCCAGCAGTCCCAGGCCGGAGGGCACCGGGGAGCTGTTTTTT
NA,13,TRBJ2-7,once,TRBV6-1,CASVNTGFGEQYF,TGTGCCAGCGTTAATACAGGGTTCGGCGAGCAGTACTTC
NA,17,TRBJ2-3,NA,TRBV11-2,CASSLLDWPGSTDTQYF,TGTGCCAGCAGTCTCCTAGACTGGCCAGGATCCACAGATACGCAGTATTTT
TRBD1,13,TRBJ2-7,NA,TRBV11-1,CASSATRGHEQYF,TGTGCCAGCAGCGCTACCAGGGGGCACGAGCAGTACTTC
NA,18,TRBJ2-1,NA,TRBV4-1,CASSQDPLAGRSYNEQFF,TGCGCCAGCAGCCAAGATCCCCTCGCGGGTCGCTCCTACAATGAGCAGTTCTTC
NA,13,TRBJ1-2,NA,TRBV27,CASSFQGKGGYTF,TGTGCCAGCAGTTTTCAGGGGAAAGGCGGCTACACCTTC
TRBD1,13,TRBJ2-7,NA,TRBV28,CASRADRVGEQYF,TGTGCCAGCAGGGCCGACAGGGTTGGCGAGCAGTACTTC
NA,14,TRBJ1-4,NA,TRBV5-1,CASSLFGVGEKLFF,TGCGCCAGCAGCTTGTTCGGGGTAGGAGAAAAACTGTTTTTT
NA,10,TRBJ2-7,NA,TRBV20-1,CSALRNEQYF,TGCAGTGCCCTTCGGAACGAGCAGTACTTC